Sequencing of this T cell receptor (beta chain) was carried out in a study listed by TCRdb under 2016. Library preparation employed RT-PCR. TCRdb records Illumina MiSeq as the sequencer. The raw public reads went through TCRdb reprocessing: fastp at Q25, MiXCR clone calling, in-frame beta chains kept. Identical CDR3 proteins give one entry, which carries the most common genes and DNA. The sample table lists around 700,000 distinct CDR3 sequences, 11% to 15% of them with a count of one. The top ten clones comprise roughly 3.6% of the sample. This clonotype was seen only a few times. This receptor's antigen is unknown. Base qualities were left out, and no much larger clone turns up one base away. The CDR3 runs 16 residues from the cysteine to the phenylalanine. This entry keeps only the CDR3 DNA: 48 bases, framed from base 1. CDR1 and CDR2 were assigned from the germline V gene as SGDLS and YYNGEE. Deletion took 0 bases off V and 5 bases off J, with a span of 17 bases between the germline ends.

This chain joins TRBV9 to TRBJ1-1; the D gene is perhaps TRBD1, from 5 matching bases. Sequences were obtained from memory CD4+ T cells from blood. The clonotype comes from a female donor in good health, serving as a healthy control. The CDR3 reads CASSVALGRSGTEAFF. Read as DNA, the sequence is TGTGCCAGCAGCGTAGCTCTGGGACGGAGTGGGACTGAAGCTTTCTTT.